Listed here are 3 T cell receptor beta chains from one sample, sequenced in a study of blood T cell repertoires in COVID-19. Sequenced by immunoSEQ multiplex PCR; TCRdb stores in-frame clones only, minus some. The sample includes roughly 90,000 clones, about 77% of them seen just once. The sample consisted of peripheral blood. The receptors were gathered from a human donor in a cohort sampled during active COVID-19.

This chain joins TRBV19 and TRBJ2-4; TRBD1 matches at 9 bases. The CDR3 extends over 14 amino acids. The trim removed 7 bases at V and 6 bases at J, leaving 7 bases unmatched. Germline V gene data show CDR1 as LNHDA and CDR2 as SQIVND (reference sequence). The CDR3 sequence is CASTPRQGGNIQYF. CDR3 sequence (DNA): TGTGCCAGTACCCCCCGACAGGGGGGAAACATTCAGTACTTC.

The V call is TRBV7-9, the J call TRBJ1-6; D gene uncertain. This CDR3 is built from 14 residues. Trimming stripped 5 bases from V and 4 bases from J, with 9 bases between. Germline V gene lookup returns CDR1 SEHNR and CDR2 FQNEAQ (reference sequence). CDR3 region: CASSLDTYNSPLHF. CDR3 DNA: TGTGCCAGCAGCCTCGACACGTATAATTCACCCCTCCACTTT. Supplemented by reference TRBV7-9 and TRBJ1-6, the full variable domain reads DTGVSQNPRHKITKRGQNVTFRCDPISEHNRLYWYRQTLGQGPEFLTYFQNEAQLEKSRLLSDRFSAERPKGSFSTLEIQRTEQGDSAMYLCASSLDTYNSPLHFGNGTRLTVT.

The V gene is TRBV5-1, the J gene TRBJ1-1; possibly TRBD1 for D (6 bases). CDR3 length: 16 residues. Germline V gene sequence: CDR1 SGHRS, CDR2 YFSETQ. V lost 4 bases and J 6 bases, leaving 22 bases between the germline ends. CDR3 amino acids: CASSPGRGPTKPEAFF. The CDR3 DNA is TGCGCCAGCAGCCCCGGCAGGGGCCCAACTAAACCTGAAGCTTTCTTT.